This T cell receptor (beta chain) was sequenced during a study of siplizumab effects on memory and regulatory T cells. Study conclusions and caveats: Phenotypic classification as naive or memory proved unattainable for roughly 75-97% of proliferating CD4+ or CD8+ clones.

The CDR3 length is 11 residues. Trimming took 5 bases from V and 4 from J, leaving 5 bases between them. The V gene's germline CDR1 is SEHNR and CDR2 FQNEAQ (reference sequence). TCR templates, 80,000 to 100,000 per sample, were assayed. Libraries were prepared by immunoSEQ multiplex PCR; TCRdb keeps only in-frame clonotypes and omits some of them. The sample has 100,000 or so clones, 92% seen once. In the case of this clone: Its antigen is undetermined.

The chain is built from TRBV7-9 and TRBJ1-1; D uncertain. This sequence was found in a human donor in good health. Specimen: CD4+ T cells sorted from blood. CDR3 nucleotides: TGTGCCAGCAGCCGTGGCACTGAAGCTTTCTTT. This gives the protein CASSRGTEAFF.